This T cell receptor beta chain was captured in a study of shared clonotypes between healthy human individuals. Produced via immunoSEQ multiplex PCR; TCRdb's table is partial and in-frame only. The table lists some 550,000 clones, 97% of them singletons. Study-level results: Clonotype sharing among donors was thought likely to change with sequencing depth. Generally, naive subsets came out with larger estimated richness than memory subsets. Clonotypes that were shared across four donors made up about 5.1% of naive CD4 clonotypes.

Remarks on this clone: Its antigen is not identified.

The CD4+ fraction was divided into a CD45RA+ naive subset and a CD45RA-negative memory subset. Germline CDR1 is LNHDA and CDR2 is SQIVND (reference sequence). The CDR3 loop spans 16 amino acids. Trimming shortened V by 5 bases and J by 0 bases, and 17 bases separated the two germline ends. This TCR came from a woman in her thirties in good health. Material: naive CD4+ T cells sorted from blood. Specified subset: CD45RA+ positively selected. The V gene is TRBV19, the J gene TRBJ2-7, with D possibly being TRBD2 (6 bases). As DNA, the CDR3 is TGTGCCAGTAGTCCCACAGGCCGGGGGAACTCCTACGAGCAGTACTTC. It is translated as CASSPTGRGNSYEQYF.